The sequence of this TCR beta chain was determined in a study of response to subunit inactivated influenza vaccine. Study-wide findings and caveats: Each seasonal influenza vaccination, the authors suggested, recruits few new T cells.

This clonotype appeared many times. Antigen specificity is unknown. TCRdb ran MiXCR on the RT-PCR reads and lists one entry per CDR3 protein. The table lists about 780,000 distinct CDR3 sequences, less than 20% of them singletons. The CDR3 runs to 13 residues. The trim removed 5 bases at V and 10 bases at J, leaving 3 bases unmatched. Germline loops: CDR1 SGHRS, CDR2 YFSETQ. Material: PBMCs from blood, obtained 4 to 6 days after vaccination. The chain carries TRBV5-1 and TRBJ2-1, with 13 positions matching TRBD2. The receptor was derived from a man aged 45 to 65 who received an inactivated influenza vaccine. CDR3 region: CASSGLAGVEQFF. Here the CDR3 DNA reads TGCGCCAGCAGTGGACTAGCGGGGGTGGAGCAGTTCTTC.